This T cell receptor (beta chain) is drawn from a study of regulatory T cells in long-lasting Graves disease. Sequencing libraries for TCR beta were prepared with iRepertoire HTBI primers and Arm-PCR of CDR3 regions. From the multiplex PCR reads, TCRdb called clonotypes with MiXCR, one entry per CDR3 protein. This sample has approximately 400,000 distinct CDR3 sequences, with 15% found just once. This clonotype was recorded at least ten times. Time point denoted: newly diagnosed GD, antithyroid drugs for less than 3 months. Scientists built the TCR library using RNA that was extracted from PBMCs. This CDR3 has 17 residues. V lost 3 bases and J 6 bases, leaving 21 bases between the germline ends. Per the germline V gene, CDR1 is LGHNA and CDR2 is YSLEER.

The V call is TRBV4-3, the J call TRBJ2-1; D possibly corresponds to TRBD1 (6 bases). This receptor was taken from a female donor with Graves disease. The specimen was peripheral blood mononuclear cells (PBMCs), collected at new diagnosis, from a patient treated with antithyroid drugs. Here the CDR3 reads CASSHRPLLGGTNEQFF. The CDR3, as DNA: TGCGCCAGCAGCCACCGACCGCTATTAGGGGGAACCAATGAGCAGTTCTTC.